This T cell receptor (beta chain) was sequenced during a study of blood T cells in healthy people across ages. Findings and limits, study-wide: Getting older went along with TCR beta diversity per million T cells dropping roughly linearly.

The CDR3 is 15 amino acids. In germline, CDR1 is SGHRS, CDR2 YFSETQ. Alongside a J-beta primer mix, a sample-barcoded 5' primer served in a second PCR lasting roughly 7 to 11 cycles. Unique molecular identifiers of 12 random nucleotides labeled each cDNA. TCRdb re-called the 5' RACE reads with MiXCR, one entry per CDR3 protein. The sample holds roughly 680,000 distinct CDR3 sequences, more than 45% seen once. This clonotype was seen only a few times. Its cognate antigen is unknown. Compared with germline, one end of the junction differs, possibly owing to a read error. The sequence derives from a woman older than 75 in good health. J is TRBJ2-5 and V is TRBV5-1; 8 bases fit TRBD2. The material sequenced was blood. The CDR3 here is CVSSPSGQYQETQYF. As DNA, the CDR3 is TGCGTCAGCAGCCCTAGCGGGCAATACCAAGAGACCCAGTACTTC.